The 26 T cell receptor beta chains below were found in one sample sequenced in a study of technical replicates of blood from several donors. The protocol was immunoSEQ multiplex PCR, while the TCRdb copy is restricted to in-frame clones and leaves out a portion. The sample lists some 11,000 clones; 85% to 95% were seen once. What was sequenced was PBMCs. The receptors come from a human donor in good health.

The CDR3 nucleotides read TGTGCCAGCAGCCGTACCACAGGGGGCAGCGGGGAGCTGTTTTTT. Encoded protein: CASSRTTGGSGELFF. This chain links TRBV28 with TRBJ2-2; 9 bases match TRBD1. CDR1 MDHEN and CDR2 SYDVKM come from the germline V gene. There are 15 residues in the CDR3. V dropped 6 bases and J dropped 7; count of bases not matched to a gene: 9.

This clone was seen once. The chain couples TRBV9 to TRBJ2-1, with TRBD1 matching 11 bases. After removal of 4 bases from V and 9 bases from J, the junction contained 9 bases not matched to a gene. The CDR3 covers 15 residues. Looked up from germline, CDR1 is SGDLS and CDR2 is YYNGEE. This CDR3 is CASSFGTGGMREQFF. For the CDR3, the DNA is TGTGCCAGCAGCTTCGGGACAGGGGGGATGCGTGAGCAGTTCTTC.

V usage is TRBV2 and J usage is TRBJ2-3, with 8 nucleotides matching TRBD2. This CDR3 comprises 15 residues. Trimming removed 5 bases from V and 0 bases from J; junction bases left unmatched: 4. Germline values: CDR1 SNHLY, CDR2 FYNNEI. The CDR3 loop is CASSYQRESTDTQYF. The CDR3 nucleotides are TGTGCCAGCAGTTATCAGCGGGAGAGCACAGATACGCAGTATTTT.

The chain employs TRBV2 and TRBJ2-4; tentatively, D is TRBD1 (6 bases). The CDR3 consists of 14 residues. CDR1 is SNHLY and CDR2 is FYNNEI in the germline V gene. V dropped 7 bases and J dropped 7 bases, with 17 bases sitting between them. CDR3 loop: CASIMSGVGNIQYF. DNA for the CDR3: TGTGCCAGCATCATGTCAGGGGTGGGGAACATTCAGTACTTC.

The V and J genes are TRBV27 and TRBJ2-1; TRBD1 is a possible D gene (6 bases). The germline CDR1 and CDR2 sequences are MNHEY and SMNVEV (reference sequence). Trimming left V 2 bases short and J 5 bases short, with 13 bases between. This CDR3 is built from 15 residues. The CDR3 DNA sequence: TGTGCCAGCAGTTTAATTAACAGGGTAGACAATGAGCAGTTCTTC. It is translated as CASSLINRVDNEQFF.

CDR3 in amino acids: CASSVDPARETQYF. The CDR3, as DNA: TGTGCCAGCAGCGTAGATCCAGCGCGGGAGACCCAGTACTTC. The chain has TRBV9 and TRBJ2-5; D is uncertain. V lost 0 bases and J lost 5, with 11 bases in between. The CDR3 consists of 14 residues. Germline V gene data show CDR1 as SGDLS and CDR2 as YYNGEE.

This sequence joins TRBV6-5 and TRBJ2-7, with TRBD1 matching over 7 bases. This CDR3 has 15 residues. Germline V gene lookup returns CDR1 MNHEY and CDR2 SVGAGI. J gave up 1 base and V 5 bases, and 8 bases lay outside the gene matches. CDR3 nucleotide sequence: TGTGCCAGCAGTCGCTACTTGACAGGGTCCTACGAGCAGTACTTC. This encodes CASSRYLTGSYEQYF.

The CDR3 region is CASSTNRERQHF. DNA of the CDR3: TGTGCCAGCAGCACAAACAGGGAGCGACAGCATTTT. The chain recombines TRBV7-2 with TRBJ1-5; D may be TRBD1 (6 bases). Germline V gene data show CDR1 as SGHTA and CDR2 as FQGNSA. This CDR3 is built from 12 residues. Trimming left V 5 bases short and J 13 bases short, with 15 bases between.

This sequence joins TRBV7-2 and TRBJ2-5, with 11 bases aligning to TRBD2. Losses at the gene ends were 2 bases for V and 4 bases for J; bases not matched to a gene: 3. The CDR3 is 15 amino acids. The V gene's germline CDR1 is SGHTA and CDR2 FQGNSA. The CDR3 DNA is TGTGCCAGCAGCTTAAGACTAGCGGGACGAGAGACCCAGTACTTC. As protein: CASSLRLAGRETQYF.

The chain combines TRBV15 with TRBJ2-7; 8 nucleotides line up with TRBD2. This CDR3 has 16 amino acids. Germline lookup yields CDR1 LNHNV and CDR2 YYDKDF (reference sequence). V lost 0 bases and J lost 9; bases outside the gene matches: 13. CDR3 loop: CATSRDAGLAPHSQYF. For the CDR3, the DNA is TGTGCCACCAGCAGAGATGCAGGACTAGCTCCTCACTCGCAGTACTTC.

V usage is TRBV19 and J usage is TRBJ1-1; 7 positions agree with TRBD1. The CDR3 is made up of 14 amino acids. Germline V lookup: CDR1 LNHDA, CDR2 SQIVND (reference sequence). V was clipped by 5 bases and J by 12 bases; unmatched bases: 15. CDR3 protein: CASSGQESSSGTFF. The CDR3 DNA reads TGTGCCAGTAGTGGACAGGAATCCTCCTCGGGAACTTTCTTT.

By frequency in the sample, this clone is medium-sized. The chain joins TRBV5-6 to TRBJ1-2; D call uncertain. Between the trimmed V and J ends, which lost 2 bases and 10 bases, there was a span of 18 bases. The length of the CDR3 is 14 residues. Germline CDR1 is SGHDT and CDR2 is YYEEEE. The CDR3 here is CASSFGGPLIDYTF. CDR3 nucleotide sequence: TGTGCCAGCAGCTTTGGCGGTCCCCTGATTGACTACACCTTC.

The CDR3 DNA is TGCAGCGTCGTTAGCGGGAACCGGCTCGAGCAGTACTTC. Its translation is CSVVSGNRLEQYF. The chain recombines TRBV29-1 with TRBJ2-7; TRBD2 aligns across 8 bases. The CDR3 has 13 residues. From germline, CDR1 is SQVTM and CDR2 ANQGSEA. V trimming: 6 bases; J trimming: 6 bases; junction bases outside the gene matches: 10.

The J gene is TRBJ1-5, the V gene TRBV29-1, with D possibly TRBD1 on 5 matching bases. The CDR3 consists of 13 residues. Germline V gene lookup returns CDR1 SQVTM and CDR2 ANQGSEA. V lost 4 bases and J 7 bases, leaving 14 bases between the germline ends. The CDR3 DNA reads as TGCAGCGTTGTGGGGGGAACGGGGCAGCCCCAGCATTTT. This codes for CSVVGGTGQPQHF.

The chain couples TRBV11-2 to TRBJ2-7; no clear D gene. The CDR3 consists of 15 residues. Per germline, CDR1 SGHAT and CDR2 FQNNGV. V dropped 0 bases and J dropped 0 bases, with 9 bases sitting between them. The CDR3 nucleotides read TGTGCCAGCAGCTTAGAACAGCTAAGCTCCTACGAGCAGTACTTC. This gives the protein CASSLEQLSSYEQYF.

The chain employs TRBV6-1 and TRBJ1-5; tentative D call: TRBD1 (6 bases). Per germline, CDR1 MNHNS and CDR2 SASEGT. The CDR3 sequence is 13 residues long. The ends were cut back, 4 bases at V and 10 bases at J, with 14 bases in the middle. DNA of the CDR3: TGTGCCAGCAGTGGAGGGGGGGGCCGTCCCCAGCATTTT. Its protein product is CASSGGGGRPQHF.

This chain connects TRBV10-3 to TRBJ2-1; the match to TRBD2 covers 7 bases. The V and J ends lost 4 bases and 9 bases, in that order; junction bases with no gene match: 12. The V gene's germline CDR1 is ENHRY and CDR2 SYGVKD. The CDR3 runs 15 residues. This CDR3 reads CAISVGGSVVTEQFF. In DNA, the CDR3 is TGTGCCATCAGTGTGGGCGGGAGTGTGGTCACTGAGCAGTTCTTC.

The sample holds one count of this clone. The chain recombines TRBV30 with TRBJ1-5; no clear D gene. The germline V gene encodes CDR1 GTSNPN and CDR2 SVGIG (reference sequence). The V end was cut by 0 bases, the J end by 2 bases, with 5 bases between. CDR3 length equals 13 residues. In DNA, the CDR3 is TGTGCCTGGAGTGTACGGGGCAATCAGCCCCAGCATTTT. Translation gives CAWSVRGNQPQHF. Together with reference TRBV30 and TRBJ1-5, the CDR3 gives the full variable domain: SQTIHQWPATLVQPVGSPLSLECTVEGTSNPNLYWYRQAAGRGLQLLFYSVGIGQISSEVPQNLSASRPQDRQFILSSKKLLLSDSGFYLCAWSVRGNQPQHFGDGTRLSIL.

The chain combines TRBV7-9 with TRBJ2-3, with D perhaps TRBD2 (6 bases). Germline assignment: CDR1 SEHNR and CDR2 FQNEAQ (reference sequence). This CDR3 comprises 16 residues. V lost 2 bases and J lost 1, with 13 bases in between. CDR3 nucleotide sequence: TGTGCCAGCAGCTTATACCTCGGAGGGGGCACAGATACGCAGTATTTT. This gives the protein CASSLYLGGGTDTQYF.

The CDR3 sequence is CASSFSGIRGTEAFF. The CDR3 nucleotides are TGTGCCAGCAGCTTCTCGGGGATCCGGGGCACTGAAGCTTTCTTT. The chain uses TRBV7-2 and TRBJ1-1, with no clear D. V lost 3 bases to trimming and J lost 4 bases, with 15 bases between them. The V gene's germline CDR1 is SGHTA and CDR2 FQGNSA. The CDR3 contains 15 residues.

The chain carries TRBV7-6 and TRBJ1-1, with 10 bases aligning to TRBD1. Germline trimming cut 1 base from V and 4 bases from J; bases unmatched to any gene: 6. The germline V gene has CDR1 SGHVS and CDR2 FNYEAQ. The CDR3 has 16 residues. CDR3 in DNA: TGTGCCAGCAGCTTAGGACAGGGGGCCGTCAGCACTGAAGCTTTCTTT. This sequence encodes CASSLGQGAVSTEAFF. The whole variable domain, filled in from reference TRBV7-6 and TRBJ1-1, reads GAGVSQSPRYKVTKRGQDVALRCDPISGHVSLYWYRQALGQGPEFLTYFNYEAQQDKSGLPNDRFSAERPEGSISTLTIQRTEQRDSAMYRCASSLGQGAVSTEAFFGQGTRLTVV.

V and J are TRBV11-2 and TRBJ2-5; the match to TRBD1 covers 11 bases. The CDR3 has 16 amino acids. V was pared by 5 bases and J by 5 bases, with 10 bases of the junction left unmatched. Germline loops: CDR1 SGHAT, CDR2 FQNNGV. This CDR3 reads CASSAEGTGGSETQYF. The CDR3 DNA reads TGTGCCAGCAGCGCCGAGGGGACAGGGGGATCGGAGACCCAGTACTTC.

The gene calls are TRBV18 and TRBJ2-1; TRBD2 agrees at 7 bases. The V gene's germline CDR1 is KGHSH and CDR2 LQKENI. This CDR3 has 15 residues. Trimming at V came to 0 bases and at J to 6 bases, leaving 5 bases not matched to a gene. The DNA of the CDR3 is TGTGCCAGCTCACCACCCGCCAAGCGGGGCAATGAGCAGTTCTTC. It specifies CASSPPAKRGNEQFF.

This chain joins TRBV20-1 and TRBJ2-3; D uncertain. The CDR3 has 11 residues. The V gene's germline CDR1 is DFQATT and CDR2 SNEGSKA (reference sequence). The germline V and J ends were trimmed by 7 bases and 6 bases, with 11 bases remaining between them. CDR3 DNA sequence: TGCAGTGTCGGTAACCTCGATACGCAGTATTTT. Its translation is CSVGNLDTQYF.

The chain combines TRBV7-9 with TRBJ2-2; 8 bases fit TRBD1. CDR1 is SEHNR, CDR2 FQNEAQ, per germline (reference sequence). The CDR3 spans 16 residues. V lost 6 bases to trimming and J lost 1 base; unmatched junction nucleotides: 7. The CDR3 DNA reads TGTGCCAGCAGTCTACAGGGGGACGGGAACACCGGGGAGCTGTTTTTT. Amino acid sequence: CASSLQGDGNTGELFF.

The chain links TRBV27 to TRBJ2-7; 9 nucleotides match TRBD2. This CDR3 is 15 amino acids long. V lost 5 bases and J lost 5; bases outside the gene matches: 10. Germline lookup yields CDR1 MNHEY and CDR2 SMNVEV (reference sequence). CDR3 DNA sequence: TGTGCCAGCAGTGAATTAGCGGGAGACGTCCACGAGCAGTACTTC. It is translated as CASSELAGDVHEQYF.